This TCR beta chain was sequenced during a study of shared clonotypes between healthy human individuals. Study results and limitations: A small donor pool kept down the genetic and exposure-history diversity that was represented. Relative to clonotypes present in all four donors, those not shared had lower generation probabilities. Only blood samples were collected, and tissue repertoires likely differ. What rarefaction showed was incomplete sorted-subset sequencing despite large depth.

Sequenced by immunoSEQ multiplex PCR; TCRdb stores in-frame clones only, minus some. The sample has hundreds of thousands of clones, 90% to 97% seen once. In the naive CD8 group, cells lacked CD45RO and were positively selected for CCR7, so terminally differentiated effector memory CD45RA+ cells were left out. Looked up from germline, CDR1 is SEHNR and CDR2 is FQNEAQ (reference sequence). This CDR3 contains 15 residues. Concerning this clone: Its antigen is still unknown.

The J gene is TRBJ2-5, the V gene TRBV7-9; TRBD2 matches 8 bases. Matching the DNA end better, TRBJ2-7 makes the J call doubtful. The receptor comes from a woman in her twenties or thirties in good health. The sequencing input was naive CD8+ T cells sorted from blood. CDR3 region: CASSPYDGGDYEQYF. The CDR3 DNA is TGTGCCAGCAGCCCCTATGACGGGGGGGACTACGAGCAGTACTTC.